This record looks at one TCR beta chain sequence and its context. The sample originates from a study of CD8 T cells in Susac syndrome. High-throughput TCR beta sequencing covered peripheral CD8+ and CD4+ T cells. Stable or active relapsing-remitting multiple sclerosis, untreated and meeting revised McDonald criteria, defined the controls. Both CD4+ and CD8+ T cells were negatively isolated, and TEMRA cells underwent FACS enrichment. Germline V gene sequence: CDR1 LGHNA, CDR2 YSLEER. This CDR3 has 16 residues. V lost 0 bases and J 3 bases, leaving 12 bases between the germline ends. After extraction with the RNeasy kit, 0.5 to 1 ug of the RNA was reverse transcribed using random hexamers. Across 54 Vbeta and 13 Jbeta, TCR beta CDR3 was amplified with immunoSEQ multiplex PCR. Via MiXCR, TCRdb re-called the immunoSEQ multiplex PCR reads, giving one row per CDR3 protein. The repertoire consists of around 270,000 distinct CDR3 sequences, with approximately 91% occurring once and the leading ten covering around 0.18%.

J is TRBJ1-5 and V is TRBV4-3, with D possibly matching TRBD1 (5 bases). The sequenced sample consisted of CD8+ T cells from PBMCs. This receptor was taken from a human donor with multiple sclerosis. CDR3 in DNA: TGCGCCAGCAGCCAAGATCTGGGGCTCTTCAATCAGCCCCAGCATTTT. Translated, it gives CASSQDLGLFNQPQHF.